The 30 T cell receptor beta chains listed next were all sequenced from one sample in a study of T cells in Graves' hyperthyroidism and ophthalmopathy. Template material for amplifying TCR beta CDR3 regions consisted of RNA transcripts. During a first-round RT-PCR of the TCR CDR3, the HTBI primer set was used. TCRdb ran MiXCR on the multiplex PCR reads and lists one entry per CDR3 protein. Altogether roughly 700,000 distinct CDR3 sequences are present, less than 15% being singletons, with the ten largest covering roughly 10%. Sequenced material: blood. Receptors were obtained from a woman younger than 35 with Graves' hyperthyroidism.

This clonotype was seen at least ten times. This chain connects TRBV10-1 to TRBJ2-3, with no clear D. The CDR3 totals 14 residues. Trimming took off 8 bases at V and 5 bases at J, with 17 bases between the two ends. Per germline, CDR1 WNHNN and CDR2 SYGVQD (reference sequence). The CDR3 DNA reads TGCGCCAGCGGGTTCGGCGGCACCCGAGATACGCAGTATTTT. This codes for CASGFGGTRDTQYF.

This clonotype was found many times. The CDR3 DNA reads as TGTGCCAGCTCCCCAGTTCGAGGAGACTACGAGCAGTACTTC. Translated, it gives CASSPVRGDYEQYF. The chain is built from TRBV18 and TRBJ2-7, with unresolved D. Germline assignment: CDR1 KGHSH and CDR2 LQKENI. V lost 6 bases and J lost 3, with 15 bases in between. This CDR3 comprises 14 residues.

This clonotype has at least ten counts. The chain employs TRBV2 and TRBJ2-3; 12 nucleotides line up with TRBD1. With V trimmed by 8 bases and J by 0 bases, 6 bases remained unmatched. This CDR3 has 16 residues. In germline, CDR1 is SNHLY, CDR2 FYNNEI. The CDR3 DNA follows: TGTGCCAGCTTCGGGACAGGGGGCCTTAGCACAGATACGCAGTATTTT. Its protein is CASFGTGGLSTDTQYF.

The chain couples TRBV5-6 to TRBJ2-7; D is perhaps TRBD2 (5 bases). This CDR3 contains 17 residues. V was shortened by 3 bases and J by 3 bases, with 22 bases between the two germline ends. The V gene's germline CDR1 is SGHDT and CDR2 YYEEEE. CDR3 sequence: CASSSPGTLGVGYEQYF. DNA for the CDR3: TGTGCCAGCAGCTCCCCGGGAACTCTTGGGGTAGGCTACGAGCAGTACTTC.

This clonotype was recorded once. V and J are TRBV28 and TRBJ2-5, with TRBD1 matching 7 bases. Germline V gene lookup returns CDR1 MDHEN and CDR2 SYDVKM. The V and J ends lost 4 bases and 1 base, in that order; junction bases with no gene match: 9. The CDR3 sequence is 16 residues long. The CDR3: CASSYGPAGGQETQYF. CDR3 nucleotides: TGTGCCAGCAGTTATGGGCCGGCAGGGGGCCAAGAGACCCAGTACTTC. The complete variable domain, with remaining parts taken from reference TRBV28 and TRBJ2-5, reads DVKVTQSSRYLVKRTGEKVFLECVQDMDHENMFWYRQDPGLGLRLIYFSYDVKMKEKGDIPEGYSVSREKKERFSLILESASTNQTSMYLCASSYGPAGGQETQYFGPGTRLLVL.

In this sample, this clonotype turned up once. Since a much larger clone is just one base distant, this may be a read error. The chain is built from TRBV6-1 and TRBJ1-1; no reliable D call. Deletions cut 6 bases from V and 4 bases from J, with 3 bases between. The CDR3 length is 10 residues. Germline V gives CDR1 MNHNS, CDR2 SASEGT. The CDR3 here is CASRVTEAFF. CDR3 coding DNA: TGTGCCAGCAGGGTCACTGAAGCTTTCTTT.

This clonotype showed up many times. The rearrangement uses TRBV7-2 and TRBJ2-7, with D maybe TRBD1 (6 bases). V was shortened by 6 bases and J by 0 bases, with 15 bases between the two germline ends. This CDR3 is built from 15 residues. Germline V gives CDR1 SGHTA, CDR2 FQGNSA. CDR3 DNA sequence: TGTGCCAGCAGTGGTCCCCGGGACACCTCCTACGAGCAGTACTTC. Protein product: CASSGPRDTSYEQYF.

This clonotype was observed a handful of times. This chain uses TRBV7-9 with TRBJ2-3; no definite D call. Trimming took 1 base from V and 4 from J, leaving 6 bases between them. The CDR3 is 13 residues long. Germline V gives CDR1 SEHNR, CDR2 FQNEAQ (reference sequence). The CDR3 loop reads CASSLEAPDTQYF. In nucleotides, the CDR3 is TGTGCCAGCAGCTTAGAGGCACCAGATACGCAGTATTTT.

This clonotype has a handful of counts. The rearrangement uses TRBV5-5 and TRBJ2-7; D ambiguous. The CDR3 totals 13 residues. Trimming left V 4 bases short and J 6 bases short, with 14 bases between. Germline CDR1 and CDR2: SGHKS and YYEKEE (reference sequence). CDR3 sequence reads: CASSVYSHREQYF. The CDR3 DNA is TGTGCCAGCAGCGTCTATAGCCATCGCGAGCAGTACTTC.

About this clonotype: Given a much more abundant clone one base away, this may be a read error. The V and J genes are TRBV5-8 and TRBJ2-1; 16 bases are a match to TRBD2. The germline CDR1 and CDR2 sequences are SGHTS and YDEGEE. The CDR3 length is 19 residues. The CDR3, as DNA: TGTGTCAGCAGACTTCCGGGACTAGCGGGAGGGCCTCGGGGCGATGAGCAGTTCTTC. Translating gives CVSRLPGLAGGPRGDEQFF.

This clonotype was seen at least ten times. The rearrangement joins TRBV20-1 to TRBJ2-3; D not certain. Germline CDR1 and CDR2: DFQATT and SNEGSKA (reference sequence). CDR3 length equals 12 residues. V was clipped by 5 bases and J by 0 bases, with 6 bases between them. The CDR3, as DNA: TGCAGTGCTCGAATGAGCACAGATACGCAGTATTTT. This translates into CSARMSTDTQYF.

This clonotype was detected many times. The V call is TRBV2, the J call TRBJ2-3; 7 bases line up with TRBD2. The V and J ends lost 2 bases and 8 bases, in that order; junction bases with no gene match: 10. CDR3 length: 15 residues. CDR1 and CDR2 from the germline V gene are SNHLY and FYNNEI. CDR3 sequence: CASSENGGSYGTQYF. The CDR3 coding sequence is TGTGCCAGCAGTGAAAATGGCGGGAGCTACGGTACGCAGTATTTT.

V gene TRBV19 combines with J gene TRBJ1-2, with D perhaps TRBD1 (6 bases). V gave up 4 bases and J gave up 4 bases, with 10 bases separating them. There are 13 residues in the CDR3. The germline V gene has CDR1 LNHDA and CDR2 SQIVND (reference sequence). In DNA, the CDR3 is TGTGCCAGTAGTAACAGGGTGGCCTATGGCTACACCTTC. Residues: CASSNRVAYGYTF.

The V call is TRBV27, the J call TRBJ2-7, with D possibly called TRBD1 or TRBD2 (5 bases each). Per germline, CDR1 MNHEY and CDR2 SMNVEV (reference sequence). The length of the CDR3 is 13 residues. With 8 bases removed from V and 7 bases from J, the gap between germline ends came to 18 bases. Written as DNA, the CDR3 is TGTGCCAGCTCCAACCCCGGGACGGGGGAGCAGTACTTC. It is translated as CASSNPGTGEQYF.

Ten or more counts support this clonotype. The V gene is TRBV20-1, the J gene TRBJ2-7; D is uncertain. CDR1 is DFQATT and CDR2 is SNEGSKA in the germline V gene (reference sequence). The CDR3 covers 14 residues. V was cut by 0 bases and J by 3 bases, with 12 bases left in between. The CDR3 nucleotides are TGCAGTGCTAGAGATGCAGCAGCTAGCTACGAGCAGTACTTC. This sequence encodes CSARDAAASYEQYF.

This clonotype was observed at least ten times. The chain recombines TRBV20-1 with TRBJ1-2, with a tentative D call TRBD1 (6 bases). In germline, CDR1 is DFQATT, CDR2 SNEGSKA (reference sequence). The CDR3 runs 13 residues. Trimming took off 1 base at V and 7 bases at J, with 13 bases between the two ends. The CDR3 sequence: CSARGGLGAGYTF. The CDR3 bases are TGCAGTGCTAGAGGGGGGCTCGGGGCTGGCTACACCTTC.

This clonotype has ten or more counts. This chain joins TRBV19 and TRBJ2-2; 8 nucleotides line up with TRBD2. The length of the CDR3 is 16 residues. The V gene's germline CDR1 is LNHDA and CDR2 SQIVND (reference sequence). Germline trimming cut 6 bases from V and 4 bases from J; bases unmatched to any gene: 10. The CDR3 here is CASRRSSGSSTGELFF. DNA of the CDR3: TGTGCCAGTAGGAGGTCGAGCGGGAGTAGCACCGGGGAGCTGTTTTTT.

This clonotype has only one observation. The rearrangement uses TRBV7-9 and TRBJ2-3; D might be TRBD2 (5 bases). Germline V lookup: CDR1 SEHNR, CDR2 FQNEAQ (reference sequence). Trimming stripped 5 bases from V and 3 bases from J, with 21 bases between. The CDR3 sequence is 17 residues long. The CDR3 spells CASSPPIGGFKTDTQYF. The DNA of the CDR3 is TGTGCCAGCAGCCCCCCAATAGGAGGTTTTAAGACAGATACGCAGTATTTT.

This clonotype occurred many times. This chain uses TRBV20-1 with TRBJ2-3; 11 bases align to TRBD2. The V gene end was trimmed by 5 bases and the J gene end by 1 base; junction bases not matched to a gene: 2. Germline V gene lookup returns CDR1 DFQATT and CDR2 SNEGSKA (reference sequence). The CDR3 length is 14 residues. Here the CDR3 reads CSAPTSGGTDTQYF. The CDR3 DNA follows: TGCAGTGCTCCGACTAGCGGGGGCACAGATACGCAGTATTTT.

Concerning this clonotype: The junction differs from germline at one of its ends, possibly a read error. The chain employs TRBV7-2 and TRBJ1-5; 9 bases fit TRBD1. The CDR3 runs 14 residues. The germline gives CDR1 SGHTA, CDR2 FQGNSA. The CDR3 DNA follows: TGTGCCAGCAGCTTAACAGGGGGCCGTCAGCCCCCGCATTTT. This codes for CASSLTGGRQPPHF.

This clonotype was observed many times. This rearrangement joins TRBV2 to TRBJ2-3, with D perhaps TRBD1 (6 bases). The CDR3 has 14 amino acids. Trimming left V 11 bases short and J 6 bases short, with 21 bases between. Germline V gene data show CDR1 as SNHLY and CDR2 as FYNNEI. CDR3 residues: CAALPLTGSDTQYF. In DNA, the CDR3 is TGTGCCGCATTACCCCTGACAGGATCGGATACGCAGTATTTT.

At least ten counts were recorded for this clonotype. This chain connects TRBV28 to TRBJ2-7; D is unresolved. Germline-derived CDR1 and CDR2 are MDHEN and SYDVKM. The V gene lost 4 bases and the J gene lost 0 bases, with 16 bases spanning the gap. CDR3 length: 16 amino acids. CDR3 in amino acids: CASSSPAVRISYEQYF. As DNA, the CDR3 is TGTGCCAGCAGTTCCCCCGCGGTGCGGATCTCCTACGAGCAGTACTTC.

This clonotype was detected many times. In DNA, the CDR3 is TGTGCCAGCAGCTTTGGGACCAGTCGGGGCGAGCAGTACTTC. Encoded protein: CASSFGTSRGEQYF. The chain recombines TRBV11-3 with TRBJ2-7; either TRBD1 or TRBD2 may supply D (5 bases each). The CDR3 totals 14 residues. Germline V gene sequence: CDR1 SGHNT, CDR2 YENEEA. Trimming stripped 3 bases from V and 6 bases from J, with 15 bases between.

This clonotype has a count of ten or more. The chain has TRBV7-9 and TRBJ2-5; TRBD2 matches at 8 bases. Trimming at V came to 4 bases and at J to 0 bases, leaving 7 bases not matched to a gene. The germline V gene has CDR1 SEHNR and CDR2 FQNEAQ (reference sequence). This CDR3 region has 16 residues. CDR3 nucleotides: TGTGCCAGCAGCTCTTTACCGGGAGGGTACCAAGAGACCCAGTACTTC. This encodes CASSSLPGGYQETQYF.

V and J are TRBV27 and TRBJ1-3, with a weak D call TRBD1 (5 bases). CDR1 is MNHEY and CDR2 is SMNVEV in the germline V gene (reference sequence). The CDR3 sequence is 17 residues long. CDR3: CAWGTDPPLGSGNTIYF. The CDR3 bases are TGTGCTTGGGGGACCGACCCTCCCCTGGGCTCTGGAAACACCATATATTTT.

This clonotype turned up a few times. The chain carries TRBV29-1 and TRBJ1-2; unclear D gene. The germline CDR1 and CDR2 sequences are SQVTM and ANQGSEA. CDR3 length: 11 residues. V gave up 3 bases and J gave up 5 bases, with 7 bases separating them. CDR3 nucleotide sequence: TGCAGCGTTGATGAAGGATATGGCTACACCTTC. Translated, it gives CSVDEGYGYTF.

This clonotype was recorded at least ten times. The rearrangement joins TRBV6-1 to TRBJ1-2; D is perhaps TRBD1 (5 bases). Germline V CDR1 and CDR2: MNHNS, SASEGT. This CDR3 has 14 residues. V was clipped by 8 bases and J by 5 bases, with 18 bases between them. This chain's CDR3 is CASAGARGVYGYTF. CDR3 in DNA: TGTGCCAGCGCAGGAGCCAGAGGGGTATATGGCTACACCTTC.

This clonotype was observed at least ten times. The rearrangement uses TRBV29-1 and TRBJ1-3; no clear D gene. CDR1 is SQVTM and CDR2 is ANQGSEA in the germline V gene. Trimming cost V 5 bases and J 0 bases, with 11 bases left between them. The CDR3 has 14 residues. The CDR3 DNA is TGCAGCGTTTGTCCAGACTACTCTGGAAACACCATATATTTT. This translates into CSVCPDYSGNTIYF.

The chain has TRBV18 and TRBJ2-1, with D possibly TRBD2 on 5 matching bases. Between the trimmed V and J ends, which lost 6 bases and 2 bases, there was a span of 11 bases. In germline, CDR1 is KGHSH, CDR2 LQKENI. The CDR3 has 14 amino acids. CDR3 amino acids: CASSQDGAYNEQFF. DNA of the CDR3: TGTGCCAGCTCTCAAGACGGGGCCTACAATGAGCAGTTCTTC.

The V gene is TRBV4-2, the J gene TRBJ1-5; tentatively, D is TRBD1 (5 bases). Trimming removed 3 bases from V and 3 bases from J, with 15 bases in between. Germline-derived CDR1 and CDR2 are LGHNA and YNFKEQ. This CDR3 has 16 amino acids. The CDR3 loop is CASSQGDQGDNQPQHF. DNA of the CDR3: TGTGCCAGCAGCCAGGGGGACCAAGGGGACAATCAGCCCCAGCATTTT.